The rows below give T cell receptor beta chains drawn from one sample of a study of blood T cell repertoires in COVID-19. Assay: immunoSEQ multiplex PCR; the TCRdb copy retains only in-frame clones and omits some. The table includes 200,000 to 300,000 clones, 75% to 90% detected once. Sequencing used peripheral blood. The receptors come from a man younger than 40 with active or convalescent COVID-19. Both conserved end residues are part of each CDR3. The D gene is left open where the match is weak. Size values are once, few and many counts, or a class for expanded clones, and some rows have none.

CDR3 protein: CASSLGTALETQYF
CDR3 DNA: TGTGCCAGCAGCCTTGGGACTGCCCTAGAGACCCAGTACTTC
D gene: -
V gene: TRBV3-1/TRBV3-2
J gene: TRBJ2-5
CDR3 length: 14
clone size: -

CDR3 protein: CASSEGPGGRYEQYF
CDR3 DNA: TGTGCCAGCAGTGAAGGACCAGGGGGTAGGTACGAGCAGTACTTC
D gene: TRBD1
V gene: TRBV6-1
J gene: TRBJ2-7
CDR3 length: 15
clone size: -

CDR3 protein: CAISESVGTGGTDTQYF
CDR3 DNA: TGTGCCATCAGTGAGTCGGTTGGGACAGGGGGCACAGATACGCAGTATTTT
D gene: TRBD1
V gene: TRBV10-3
J gene: TRBJ2-3
CDR3 length: 17
clone size: -

CDR3 protein: CASSDEGTSGGHPPSTDTQYF
CDR3 DNA: TGTGCCAGCAGTGACGAGGGAACTAGCGGGGGGCACCCACCTAGCACAGATACGCAGTATTTT
D gene: TRBD2
V gene: TRBV6-4
J gene: TRBJ2-3
CDR3 length: 21
clone size: -

CDR3 protein: CASSEPLRPEQYF
CDR3 DNA: TGTGCCAGCAGTGAGCCTCTACGTCCCGAGCAGTACTTC
D gene: -
V gene: TRBV25-1
J gene: TRBJ2-7
CDR3 length: 13
clone size: -

CDR3 protein: CASSLRGNNQPQHF
CDR3 DNA: TGTGCCAGCAGTTTACGTGGCAACAATCAGCCCCAGCATTTT
D gene: -
V gene: TRBV27
J gene: TRBJ1-5
CDR3 length: 14
clone size: once

CDR3 protein: CAITLDDRDSTDNEQFF
CDR3 DNA: TGTGCCATCACTCTAGATGACCGGGACAGCACTGACAATGAGCAGTTCTTC
D gene: TRBD1
V gene: TRBV10-3
J gene: TRBJ2-1
CDR3 length: 17
clone size: once

CDR3 protein: CASAPGGPGNTIYF
CDR3 DNA: TGTGCCAGCGCGCCAGGGGGACCCGGAAACACCATATATTTT
D gene: TRBD1
V gene: TRBV5-4
J gene: TRBJ1-3
CDR3 length: 14
clone size: once

CDR3 protein: CASSYLGQGAGNTIYF
CDR3 DNA: TGTGCCAGCAGTTACCTTGGACAGGGGGCTGGAAACACCATATATTTT
D gene: TRBD1
V gene: TRBV6-5
J gene: TRBJ1-3
CDR3 length: 16
clone size: -

CDR3 protein: CASSYLDSQETQYF
CDR3 DNA: TGTGCCAGCAGTTACCTTGACAGCCAAGAGACCCAGTACTTC
D gene: -
V gene: TRBV6-5
J gene: TRBJ2-5
CDR3 length: 14
clone size: once

CDR3 protein: CASREGQGARGGELFF
CDR3 DNA: TGTGCCAGCAGGGAGGGACAGGGGGCGCGAGGCGGGGAGCTGTTTTTT
D gene: TRBD1
V gene: TRBV13
J gene: TRBJ2-2
CDR3 length: 16
clone size: -

CDR3 protein: CASSLGGGGETQYF
CDR3 DNA: TGCGCCAGCAGCTTGGGCGGCGGGGGAGAGACCCAGTACTTC
D gene: TRBD2
V gene: TRBV5-1
J gene: TRBJ2-5
CDR3 length: 14
clone size: -

CDR3 protein: CAIGAAGGTDTQYF
CDR3 DNA: TGTGCCATCGGCGCAGCGGGGGGGACAGATACGCAGTATTTT
D gene: TRBD2
V gene: TRBV10-3
J gene: TRBJ2-3
CDR3 length: 14
clone size: -

CDR3 protein: CASSLEYPNQPQHF
CDR3 DNA: TGTGCCAGCAGCTTAGAATATCCCAATCAGCCCCAGCATTTT
D gene: -
V gene: TRBV11-2
J gene: TRBJ1-5
CDR3 length: 14
clone size: -

CDR3 protein: CASSLGLADEQFF
CDR3 DNA: TGTGCCAGCAGCTTAGGACTAGCCGATGAGCAGTTCTTC
D gene: TRBD2
V gene: TRBV7-8
J gene: TRBJ2-1
CDR3 length: 13
clone size: -

CDR3 protein: CASSREQNYEQYF
CDR3 DNA: TGTGCCAGCAGCCGGGAGCAGAACTACGAGCAGTACTTC
D gene: -
V gene: TRBV7-9
J gene: TRBJ2-7
CDR3 length: 13
clone size: -

CDR3 protein: CASSMLGGPYTQYF
CDR3 DNA: TGTGCCAGTAGTATGCTGGGGGGGCCATATACGCAGTATTTT
D gene: -
V gene: TRBV19
J gene: TRBJ2-3
CDR3 length: 14
clone size: -

CDR3 protein: CASSQVGGITEAFF
CDR3 DNA: TGCGCCAGCAGCCAAGTTGGCGGAATCACTGAAGCTTTCTTT
D gene: -
V gene: TRBV4-1
J gene: TRBJ1-1
CDR3 length: 14
clone size: once

CDR3 protein: CASSSTGTGRNEKLFF
CDR3 DNA: TGTGCCAGCAGCTCTACCGGGACCGGGAGGAATGAAAAACTGTTTTTT
D gene: -
V gene: TRBV28
J gene: TRBJ1-4
CDR3 length: 16
clone size: -

CDR3 protein: CASSEAPSELYGYTF
CDR3 DNA: TGTGCCAGCAGTGAAGCGCCCTCCGAACTTTATGGCTACACCTTC
D gene: -
V gene: TRBV2
J gene: TRBJ1-2
CDR3 length: 15
clone size: -

CDR3 protein: CASSLYLVVAGGQGETQYF
CDR3 DNA: TGTGCCAGCAGCTTATATTTGGTTGTAGCGGGGGGGCAGGGAGAGACCCAGTACTTC
D gene: TRBD2
V gene: TRBV11-2
J gene: TRBJ2-5
CDR3 length: 19
clone size: -

CDR3 protein: CSAGQNNEQFF
CDR3 DNA: TGCAGCGCGGGACAGAACAATGAGCAGTTCTTC
D gene: TRBD1
V gene: TRBV29-1
J gene: TRBJ2-1
CDR3 length: 11
clone size: few

CDR3 protein: CASSQPPGDGANVLTF
CDR3 DNA: TGTGCCAGCAGCCAACCCCCGGGGGACGGGGCCAACGTCCTGACTTTC
D gene: -
V gene: TRBV4-2
J gene: TRBJ2-6
CDR3 length: 16
clone size: -

CDR3 protein: CASSIGQTGLDQPQHF
CDR3 DNA: TGTGCCAGTAGTATAGGCCAGACAGGACTTGATCAGCCCCAGCATTTT
D gene: -
V gene: TRBV19
J gene: TRBJ1-5
CDR3 length: 16
clone size: -

CDR3 protein: CASSGGRVMNTEAFF
CDR3 DNA: TGTGCCAGCAGCGGAGGTAGAGTAATGAACACTGAAGCTTTCTTT
D gene: -
V gene: TRBV5-4
J gene: TRBJ1-1
CDR3 length: 15
clone size: -

CDR3 protein: CASSRDPGNFYGYTF
CDR3 DNA: TGTGCCAGCAGCCGAGACCCGGGAAACTTCTATGGCTACACCTTC
D gene: -
V gene: TRBV5-5
J gene: TRBJ1-2
CDR3 length: 15
clone size: once

CDR3 protein: CAIDTGQGGPDTQYF
CDR3 DNA: TGTGCCATTGACACAGGACAGGGGGGTCCAGATACGCAGTATTTT
D gene: TRBD1
V gene: TRBV10-3
J gene: TRBJ2-3
CDR3 length: 15
clone size: -

CDR3 protein: CASSQLHSRDSNEKLFF
CDR3 DNA: TGCGCCAGCAGCCAGCTACATTCCCGGGACAGCAATGAAAAACTGTTTTTT
D gene: TRBD1
V gene: TRBV4-1
J gene: TRBJ1-4
CDR3 length: 17
clone size: -

CDR3 protein: CASTGTETSYEQYF
CDR3 DNA: TGTGCCAGTACCGGGACAGAGACTTCCTACGAGCAGTACTTC
D gene: TRBD1
V gene: TRBV6-5
J gene: TRBJ2-7
CDR3 length: 14
clone size: -

CDR3 protein: CASSFTDRVHSPLHF
CDR3 DNA: TGTGCCAGCAGCTTCACGGACAGGGTTCATTCACCCCTCCACTTT
D gene: TRBD1
V gene: TRBV5-5
J gene: TRBJ1-6
CDR3 length: 15
clone size: -

CDR3 protein: CASSPPDRGLDEQFF
CDR3 DNA: TGTGCCAGCAGCCCCCCGGACAGGGGGCTGGATGAGCAGTTCTTC
D gene: TRBD1
V gene: TRBV7-2
J gene: TRBJ2-1
CDR3 length: 15
clone size: -

CDR3 protein: CASRLGPPATEAFF
CDR3 DNA: TGTGCCAGCAGATTGGGGCCCCCAGCCACTGAAGCTTTCTTT
D gene: -
V gene: TRBV21-1
J gene: TRBJ1-1
CDR3 length: 14
clone size: -

CDR3 protein: CASSKSFGGQGATDTQYF
CDR3 DNA: TGTGCCAGCAGCAAATCTTTTGGGGGACAGGGGGCAACAGATACGCAGTATTTT
D gene: -
V gene: TRBV21-1
J gene: TRBJ2-3
CDR3 length: 18
clone size: -

CDR3 protein: CSASDPFYGNQPQHF
CDR3 DNA: TGCAGTGCTAGTGACCCTTTCTATGGCAATCAGCCCCAGCATTTT
D gene: -
V gene: TRBV20-1
J gene: TRBJ1-5
CDR3 length: 15
clone size: -

CDR3 protein: CASSQILELNYGYTF
CDR3 DNA: TGCGCCAGCAGCCAAATCCTCGAACTTAACTATGGCTACACCTTC
D gene: -
V gene: TRBV4-1
J gene: TRBJ1-2
CDR3 length: 15
clone size: -

CDR3 protein: CASSDRQTKQFF
CDR3 DNA: TGTGCCAGCAGCGACAGGCAGACCAAGCAGTTCTTC
D gene: -
V gene: TRBV6-5
J gene: TRBJ2-1
CDR3 length: 12
clone size: once

CDR3 protein: CASSDRPGRNEQFF
CDR3 DNA: TGTGCCAGCAGTGACAGGCCAGGGCGCAATGAGCAGTTCTTC
D gene: -
V gene: TRBV27
J gene: TRBJ2-1
CDR3 length: 14
clone size: -

CDR3 protein: CSASERRAGYTF
CDR3 DNA: TGCAGTGCTAGTGAGCGGAGGGCCGGCTACACCTTC
D gene: -
V gene: TRBV20-1
J gene: TRBJ1-2
CDR3 length: 12
clone size: once

CDR3 protein: CASRGQSSGNTIYF
CDR3 DNA: TGTGCCAGTAGGGGACAGAGCTCTGGAAACACCATATATTTT
D gene: TRBD1
V gene: TRBV19
J gene: TRBJ1-3
CDR3 length: 14
clone size: -

CDR3 protein: CASSSSRGMNTEAFF
CDR3 DNA: TGTGCCAGCAGCTCGAGCAGGGGGATGAACACTGAAGCTTTCTTT
D gene: TRBD1
V gene: TRBV7-9
J gene: TRBJ1-1
CDR3 length: 15
clone size: -

CDR3 protein: CASSQLDGQAPIRAFF
CDR3 DNA: TGTGCCAGCAGCCAACTCGATGGACAGGCCCCTATTCGAGCTTTCTTT
D gene: TRBD1
V gene: TRBV4-2
J gene: TRBJ1-1
CDR3 length: 16
clone size: once

CDR3 protein: CASSEFAGGYPPLHF
CDR3 DNA: TGTGCCAGCAGTGAATTCGCAGGGGGCTATCCCCCCCTCCACTTT
D gene: TRBD1
V gene: TRBV25-1
J gene: TRBJ1-6
CDR3 length: 15
clone size: -

CDR3 protein: CATSRVGGSDTQYF
CDR3 DNA: TGTGCCACCAGCAGAGTAGGCGGGTCGGATACGCAGTATTTT
D gene: -
V gene: TRBV15
J gene: TRBJ2-3
CDR3 length: 14
clone size: -